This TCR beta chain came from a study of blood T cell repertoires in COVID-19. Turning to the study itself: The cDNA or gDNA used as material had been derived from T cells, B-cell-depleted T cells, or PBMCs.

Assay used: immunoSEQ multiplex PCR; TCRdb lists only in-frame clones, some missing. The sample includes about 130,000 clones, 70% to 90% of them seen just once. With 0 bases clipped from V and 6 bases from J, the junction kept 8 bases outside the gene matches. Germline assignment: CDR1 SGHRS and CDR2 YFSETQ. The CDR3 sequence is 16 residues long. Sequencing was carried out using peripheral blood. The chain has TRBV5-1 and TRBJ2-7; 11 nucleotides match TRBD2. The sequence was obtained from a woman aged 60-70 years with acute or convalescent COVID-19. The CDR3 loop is CASSLGRLAGQTEQYF. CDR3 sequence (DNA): TGCGCCAGCAGCTTGGGAAGACTAGCGGGACAGACCGAGCAGTACTTC. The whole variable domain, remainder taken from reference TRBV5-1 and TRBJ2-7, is KAGVTQTPRYLIKTRGQQVTLSCSPISGHRSVSWYQQTPGQGLQFLFEYFSETQRNKGNFPGRFSGRQFSNSRSEMNVSTLELGDSALYLCASSLGRLAGQTEQYFGPGTRLTVT.